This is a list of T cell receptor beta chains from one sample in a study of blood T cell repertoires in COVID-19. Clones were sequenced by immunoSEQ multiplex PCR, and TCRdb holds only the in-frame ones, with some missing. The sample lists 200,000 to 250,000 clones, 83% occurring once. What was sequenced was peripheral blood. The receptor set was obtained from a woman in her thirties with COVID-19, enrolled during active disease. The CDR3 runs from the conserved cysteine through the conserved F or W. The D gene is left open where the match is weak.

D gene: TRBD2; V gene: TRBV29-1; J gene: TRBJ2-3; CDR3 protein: CSVSGSGTDTQYF
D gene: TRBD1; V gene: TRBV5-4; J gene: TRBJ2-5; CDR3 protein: CASSLVTGGSETQYF
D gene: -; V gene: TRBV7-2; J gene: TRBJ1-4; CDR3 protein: CASSPTGNGEKLFF
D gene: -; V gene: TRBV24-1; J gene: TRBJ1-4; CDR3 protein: CATSDLLGRDEKLFF
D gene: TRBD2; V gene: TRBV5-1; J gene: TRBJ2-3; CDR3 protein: CASSLAPSGGDLRTDTQYF
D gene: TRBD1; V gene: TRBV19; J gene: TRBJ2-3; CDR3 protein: CASSQLRGQGTDTQYF
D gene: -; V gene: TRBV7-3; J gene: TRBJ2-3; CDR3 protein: CASSPKDSANTDTQYF
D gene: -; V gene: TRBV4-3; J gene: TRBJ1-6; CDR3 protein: CASSQLPGTINSPLHF
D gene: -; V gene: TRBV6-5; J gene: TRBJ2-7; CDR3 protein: CASSYSATSSYEQYF
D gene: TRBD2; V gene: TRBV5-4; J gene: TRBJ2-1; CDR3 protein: CASSLRREKVNEQFF
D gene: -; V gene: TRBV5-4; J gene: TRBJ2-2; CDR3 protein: CASSPDPGYDTGELFF
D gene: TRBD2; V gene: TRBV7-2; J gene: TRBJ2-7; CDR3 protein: CASLTSEFSYEQYF
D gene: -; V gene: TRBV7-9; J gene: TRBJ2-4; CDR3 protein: CASSVSELAKNIQYF
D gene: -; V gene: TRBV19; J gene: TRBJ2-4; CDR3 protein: CASSIGRGTTLAKNIQYF
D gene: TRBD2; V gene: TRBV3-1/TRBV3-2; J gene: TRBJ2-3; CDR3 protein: CASSQGTSGSTDTQYF
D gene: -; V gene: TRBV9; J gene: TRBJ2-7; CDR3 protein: CASSLVASSYEQYF
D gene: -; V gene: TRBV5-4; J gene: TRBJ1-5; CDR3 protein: CASSAQGFGQPQHF
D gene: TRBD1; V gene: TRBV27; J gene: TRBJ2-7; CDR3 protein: CASRMGQGSYEQYF
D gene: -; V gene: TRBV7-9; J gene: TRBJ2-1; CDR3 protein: CASSSNTAEQFF
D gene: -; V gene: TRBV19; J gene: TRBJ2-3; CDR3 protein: CASRGAALGTDTQYF
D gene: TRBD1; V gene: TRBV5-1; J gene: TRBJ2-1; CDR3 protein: CASSRGQGGSNEQFF
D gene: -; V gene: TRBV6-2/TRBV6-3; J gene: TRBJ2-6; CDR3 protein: CASSTERSGANVLTF
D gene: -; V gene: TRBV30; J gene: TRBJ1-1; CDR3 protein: CAWTTRRSVGEAFF
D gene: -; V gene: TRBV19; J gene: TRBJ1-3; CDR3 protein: CASEGALLSGNTIYF
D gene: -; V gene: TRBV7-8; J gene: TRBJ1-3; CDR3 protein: CASSLEGQTSGNTIYF
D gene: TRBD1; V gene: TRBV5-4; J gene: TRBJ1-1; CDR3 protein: CASSPGQGRTEAFF
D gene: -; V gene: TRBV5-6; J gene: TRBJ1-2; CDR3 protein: CASSFSVPYGYTF
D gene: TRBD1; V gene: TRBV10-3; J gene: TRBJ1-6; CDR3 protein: CAIRTGTGPQQLNNSPLHF
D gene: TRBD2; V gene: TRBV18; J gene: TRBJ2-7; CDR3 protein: CASSLGLAGAQDEQYF
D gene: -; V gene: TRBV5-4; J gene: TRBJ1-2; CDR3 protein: CASSPGTNYGYTF
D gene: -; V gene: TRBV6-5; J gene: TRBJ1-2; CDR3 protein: CASSSPGTNGYTF
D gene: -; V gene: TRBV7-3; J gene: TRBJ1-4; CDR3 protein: CASSSAGSGEKLFF
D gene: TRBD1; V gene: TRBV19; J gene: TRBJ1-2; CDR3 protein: CASSSPRDRGYGYTF
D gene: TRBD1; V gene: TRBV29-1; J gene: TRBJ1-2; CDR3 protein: CSVGGQGRGYTF
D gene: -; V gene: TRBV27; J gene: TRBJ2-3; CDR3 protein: CASSQTRESTDTQYF
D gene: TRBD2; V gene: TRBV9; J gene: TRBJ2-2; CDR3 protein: CASSVEQRGNTGELFF
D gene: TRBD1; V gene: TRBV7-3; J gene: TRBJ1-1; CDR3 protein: CASSSTGGLNTEAFF
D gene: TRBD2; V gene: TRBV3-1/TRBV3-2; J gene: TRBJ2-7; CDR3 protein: CASSQPGLAGAEQYF
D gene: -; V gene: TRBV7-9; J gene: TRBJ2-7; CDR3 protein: CASSFPALRGEQYF
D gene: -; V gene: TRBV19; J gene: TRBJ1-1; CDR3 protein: CASSISTVTEAFF
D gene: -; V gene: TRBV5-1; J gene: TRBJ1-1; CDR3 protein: CASIEDTEAFF
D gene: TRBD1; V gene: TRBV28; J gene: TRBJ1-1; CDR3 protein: CASRETGTNTEAFF
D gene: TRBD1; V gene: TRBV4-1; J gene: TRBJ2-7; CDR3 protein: CASSSWTGASSSAYEQYF
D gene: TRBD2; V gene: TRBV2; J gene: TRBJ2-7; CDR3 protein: CASGVGTSDIHEQYF
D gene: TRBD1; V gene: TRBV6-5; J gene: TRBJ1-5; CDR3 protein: CASSLTGDSNQPQHF